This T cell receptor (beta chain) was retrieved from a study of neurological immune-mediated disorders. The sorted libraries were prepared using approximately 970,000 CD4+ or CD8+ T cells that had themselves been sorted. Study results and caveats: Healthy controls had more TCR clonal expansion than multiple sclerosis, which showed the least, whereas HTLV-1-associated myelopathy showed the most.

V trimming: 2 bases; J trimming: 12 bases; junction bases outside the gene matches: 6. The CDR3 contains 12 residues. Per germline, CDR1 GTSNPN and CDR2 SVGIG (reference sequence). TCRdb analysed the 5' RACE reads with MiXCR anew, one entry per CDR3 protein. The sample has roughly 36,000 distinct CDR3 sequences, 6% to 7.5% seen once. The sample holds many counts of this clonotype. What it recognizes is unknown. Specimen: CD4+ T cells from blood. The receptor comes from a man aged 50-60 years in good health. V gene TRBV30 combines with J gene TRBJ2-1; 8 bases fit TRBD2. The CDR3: CAWSPRTSRQFF. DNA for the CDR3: TGTGCCTGGAGTCCTCGGACTAGCCGGCAGTTCTTC. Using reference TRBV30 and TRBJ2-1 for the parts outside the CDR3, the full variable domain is SQTIHQWPATLVQPVGSPLSLECTVEGTSNPNLYWYRQAAGRGLQLLFYSVGIGQISSEVPQNLSASRPQDRQFILSSKKLLLSDSGFYLCAWSPRTSRQFFGPGTRLTVL.